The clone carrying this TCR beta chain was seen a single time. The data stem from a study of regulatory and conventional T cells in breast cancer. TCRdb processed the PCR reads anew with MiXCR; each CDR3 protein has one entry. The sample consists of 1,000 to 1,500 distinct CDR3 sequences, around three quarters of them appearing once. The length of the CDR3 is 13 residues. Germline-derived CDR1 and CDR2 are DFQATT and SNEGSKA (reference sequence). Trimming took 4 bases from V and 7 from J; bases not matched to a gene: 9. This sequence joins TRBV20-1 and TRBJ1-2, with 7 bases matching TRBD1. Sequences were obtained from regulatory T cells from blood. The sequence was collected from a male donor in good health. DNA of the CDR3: TGCAGTGCTAATGTACAGGGGATGAGTGGCTACACCTTC. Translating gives CSANVQGMSGYTF.